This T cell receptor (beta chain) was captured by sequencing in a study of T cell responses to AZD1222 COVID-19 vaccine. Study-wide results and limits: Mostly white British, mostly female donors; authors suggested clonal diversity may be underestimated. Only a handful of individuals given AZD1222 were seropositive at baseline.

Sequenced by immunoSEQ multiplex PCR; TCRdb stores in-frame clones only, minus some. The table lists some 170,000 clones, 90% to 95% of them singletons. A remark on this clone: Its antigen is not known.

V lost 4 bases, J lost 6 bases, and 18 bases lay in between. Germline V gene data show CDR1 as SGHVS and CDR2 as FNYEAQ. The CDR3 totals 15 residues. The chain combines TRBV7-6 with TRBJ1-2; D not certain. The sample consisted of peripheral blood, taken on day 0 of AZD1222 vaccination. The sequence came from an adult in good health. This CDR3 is CASSYRFNPRDGYTF. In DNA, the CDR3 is TGTGCCAGCAGCTACCGATTCAACCCTAGGGATGGCTACACCTTC.